The sequence of this T cell receptor (beta chain) was determined in a study of shared clonotypes between healthy human individuals. Study results and limitations: Sharing across four donors was highest in naive CD4 (approximately 5%) and lowest in memory CD8 (roughly 0.4%).

Assay: immunoSEQ multiplex PCR; the TCRdb copy retains only in-frame clones and omits some. The data contain over 2,000,000 clones, 80% to 95% of them singletons. This CDR3 has 14 amino acids. Trimming cost V 1 base and J 7 bases, with 11 bases left between them. Germline lookup yields CDR1 SEHNR and CDR2 FQNEAQ (reference sequence). A word on this clone: Its antigen is not known.

Naivety among CD8 cells was defined by CD45RO negativity and positive CCR7 selection, thereby excluding terminally differentiated effector memory CD45RA+ cells. This clonotype originated in a man aged 18 to 29 in good health. Some clones in this sample may be carry-over from other donors' samples. The V gene is TRBV7-9, the J gene TRBJ2-1; D is uncertain. Sequenced sample: naive CD8+ T cells from PBMCs. The CDR3 DNA reads TGTGCCAGCAGCTTAGTAACTGGATGGAATGAGCAGTTCTTC. This sequence encodes CASSLVTGWNEQFF.